This T cell receptor (beta chain) was recorded in a study of cytomegalovirus exposure and HLA in healthy donors. Study conclusions and caveats: Analysis was performed later, and it showed HLA-associated TCR beta chains to be more clonally expanded than equally common others.

On this clone itself: Antigen: not known.

Researchers ran the PCR with 60 Vbeta and 13 Jbeta primers. Using immunoSEQ multiplex PCR, the repertoire was profiled, and TCRdb retains in-frame clones only, with some absent. There are over 200,000 clones in the sample; around 89% occur only once, and roughly 1% lies in the top ten. The V end lost 7 bases, the J end lost 0 bases, and 12 bases lay between the germline ends. This CDR3 spans 15 amino acids. Germline V lookup: CDR1 SGHAT, CDR2 FQNNGV. The V call is TRBV11-2, the J call TRBJ2-2; D possibly corresponds to TRBD1 (6 bases). The sample taken for sequencing was PBMCs. The origin of this receptor is a woman under 30 in good health and CMV-seronegative. CDR3 DNA sequence: TGTGCCAGCAAAATCGGGACAACGAACACCGGGGAGCTGTTTTTT. Protein sequence: CASKIGTTNTGELFF.